Listed below are T cell receptor beta chains from one sample, sequenced in a study of blood T cell repertoires in COVID-19. The repertoire was sequenced with immunoSEQ multiplex PCR; TCRdb's copy has only in-frame clones and lacks some. The sample consists of 310,000 or so clones, around 80% of them appearing once. Sequences were obtained from peripheral blood. All receptors come from a woman aged 45-65 years with acute or convalescent COVID-19. CDR3s include the opening cysteine and the closing phenylalanine or tryptophan. The D gene is left open where the match is weak. Some rows have no size entry. The others give once, few or many, or a class for an expanded clone.

V gene: TRBV11-2; clone size: -; J gene: TRBJ2-1; D gene: TRBD2; CDR3 DNA: TGTGCCAGCAGCTTTAGCGGGAGTGGGTCCTACAATGAGCAGTTCTTC; CDR3 protein: CASSFSGSGSYNEQFF
V gene: TRBV30; clone size: -; J gene: TRBJ2-2; D gene: -; CDR3 DNA: TGTGCCTGGAGTGCACAGTCTACCGGGGAGCTGTTTTTT; CDR3 protein: CAWSAQSTGELFF
V gene: TRBV3-1/TRBV3-2; clone size: -; J gene: TRBJ2-1; D gene: -; CDR3 DNA: TGTGCCAGCAGCCAAGTGGGGCAGACCTCCTACAATGAGCAGTTCTTC; CDR3 protein: CASSQVGQTSYNEQFF
V gene: TRBV5-5; clone size: -; J gene: TRBJ1-4; D gene: -; CDR3 DNA: TGTGCCAGCAGCCCAGGGGCGGCTAATGAAAAACTGTTTTTT; CDR3 protein: CASSPGAANEKLFF
V gene: TRBV7-9; clone size: once; J gene: TRBJ1-1; D gene: -; CDR3 DNA: TGTGCCAGCAGCCACGGGACTGGAGCTGAAGCTTTCTTT; CDR3 protein: CASSHGTGAEAFF
V gene: TRBV19; clone size: few; J gene: TRBJ1-2; D gene: -; CDR3 DNA: TGTGCCAGTAGTACCCCGCCGGGGTCCTATGGCTACACCTTC; CDR3 protein: CASSTPPGSYGYTF
V gene: TRBV2; clone size: -; J gene: TRBJ1-2; D gene: TRBD1; CDR3 DNA: TGTGCCAGCAACAACAGGGGGCTGGATGGCTACACCTTC; CDR3 protein: CASNNRGLDGYTF
V gene: TRBV21-1; clone size: -; J gene: TRBJ1-2; D gene: -; CDR3 DNA: TGTGCCAGCAGCAAAGTAGGTACAGGAAGAGGCTACACCTTC; CDR3 protein: CASSKVGTGRGYTF
V gene: TRBV7-9; clone size: -; J gene: TRBJ1-2; D gene: -; CDR3 DNA: TGTGCCACCGCACCGGAGGCGCCCTATGGCTACACCTTC; CDR3 protein: CATAPEAPYGYTF
V gene: TRBV10-1; clone size: -; J gene: TRBJ1-1; D gene: -; CDR3 DNA: TGCGCCAGCGCGGGACCTATGAACACTGAAGCTTTCTTT; CDR3 protein: CASAGPMNTEAFF
V gene: TRBV6-1; clone size: few; J gene: TRBJ2-5; D gene: TRBD2; CDR3 DNA: TGTGCCAGCAGTGAATTGACTAGCGGACAAGAGACCCAGTACTTC; CDR3 protein: CASSELTSGQETQYF
V gene: TRBV27; clone size: -; J gene: TRBJ2-7; D gene: TRBD1; CDR3 DNA: TGTGCCAGCAGCCCCGGACAGGGAAAGAGCTCCTACGAGCAGTACTTC; CDR3 protein: CASSPGQGKSSYEQYF
V gene: TRBV29-1; clone size: -; J gene: TRBJ1-4; D gene: -; CDR3 DNA: TGCAGCGTTGAAGATCAAAGAGGGACTGCTAATGAAAAACTGTTTTTT; CDR3 protein: CSVEDQRGTANEKLFF
V gene: TRBV5-4; clone size: -; J gene: TRBJ1-2; D gene: -; CDR3 DNA: TGTGCCAGCAGCTCCCGGGGGGGAGCTAACTATGGCTACACCTTC; CDR3 protein: CASSSRGGANYGYTF
V gene: TRBV19; clone size: few; J gene: TRBJ1-1; D gene: TRBD1; CDR3 DNA: TGTGCCAGTAGTAGACAGGGGGCGCCGGACACTGAAGCTTTCTTT; CDR3 protein: CASSRQGAPDTEAFF
V gene: TRBV30; clone size: -; J gene: TRBJ1-1; D gene: TRBD1; CDR3 DNA: TGTGCCTGGAGTGTGGCAGGGGGCACTGAAGCTTTCTTT; CDR3 protein: CAWSVAGGTEAFF
V gene: TRBV19; clone size: few; J gene: TRBJ1-5; D gene: TRBD1; CDR3 DNA: TGTGCCAGTAGTCCGACGACAGGGGTGGGGAGTCAGCCCCAGCATTTT; CDR3 protein: CASSPTTGVGSQPQHF
V gene: TRBV18; clone size: -; J gene: TRBJ1-1; D gene: TRBD1; CDR3 DNA: TGTGCCAGCTCACCGCAGGGACAGGGGAACACTGAAGCTTTCTTT; CDR3 protein: CASSPQGQGNTEAFF
V gene: TRBV7-2; clone size: -; J gene: TRBJ1-1; D gene: TRBD1; CDR3 DNA: TGTGCCAGCAGCTTGGGGACAGGGATTATGAACACTGAAGCTTTCTTT; CDR3 protein: CASSLGTGIMNTEAFF
V gene: TRBV9; clone size: -; J gene: TRBJ2-1; D gene: TRBD2; CDR3 DNA: TGTGCCAGCAGCACTCCCCCCGGGACTAGCGGGAGACGCGGGAATGAGCAGTTCTTC; CDR3 protein: CASSTPPGTSGRRGNEQFF
V gene: TRBV12-3/TRBV12-4; clone size: -; J gene: TRBJ2-7; D gene: -; CDR3 DNA: TGTGCCAGCACCCGACAGGTTGGCTACGAGCAGTACTTC; CDR3 protein: CASTRQVGYEQYF
V gene: TRBV7-8; clone size: -; J gene: TRBJ1-4; D gene: -; CDR3 DNA: TGTGCCAGCAGCCCCCCCCCTGGGGCAGGGCGTGAGAAACTGTTTTTT; CDR3 protein: CASSPPPGAGREKLFF
V gene: TRBV3-1/TRBV3-2; clone size: once; J gene: TRBJ2-1; D gene: -; CDR3 DNA: TGTGCCAGCAGCCAAGAGGGGCCCCTAGGTGAGCAGTTCTTC; CDR3 protein: CASSQEGPLGEQFF
V gene: TRBV9; clone size: -; J gene: TRBJ2-5; D gene: TRBD2; CDR3 DNA: TGTGCCAGCAGCGTAGCTGGCGGCGGGGGAGAGACCCAGTACTTC; CDR3 protein: CASSVAGGGGETQYF
V gene: TRBV6-5; clone size: -; J gene: TRBJ2-7; D gene: -; CDR3 DNA: TGTGCCAGCAGACCCCCGGGGTCTAGCTCCTACGAGCAGTACTTC; CDR3 protein: CASRPPGSSSYEQYF
V gene: TRBV29-1; clone size: -; J gene: TRBJ2-5; D gene: -; CDR3 DNA: TGCAGTTGCCGGACTATCGAGACCCAGTACTTC; CDR3 protein: CSCRTIETQYF
V gene: TRBV5-5; clone size: -; J gene: TRBJ1-2; D gene: TRBD1; CDR3 DNA: TGTGCCAGCAGGATGACAGGGGGCTCTGGCTACACCTTC; CDR3 protein: CASRMTGGSGYTF
V gene: TRBV7-9; clone size: -; J gene: TRBJ1-1; D gene: -; CDR3 DNA: TGTGCCAGCAGCTTAGGGGCGGCAGGGGTGGGCACTGAAGCTTTCTTT; CDR3 protein: CASSLGAAGVGTEAFF
V gene: TRBV5-3; clone size: -; J gene: TRBJ2-1; D gene: TRBD2; CDR3 DNA: TGTGCCAGAAGCGACGGGACTAGCGGCCACAATGAGCAGTTCTTC; CDR3 protein: CARSDGTSGHNEQFF
V gene: TRBV18; clone size: -; J gene: TRBJ1-3; D gene: -; CDR3 DNA: TGTGCCAGCTCAATCGGGGGTTCTGGAAACACCATATATTTT; CDR3 protein: CASSIGGSGNTIYF
V gene: TRBV5-1; clone size: -; J gene: TRBJ2-5; D gene: -; CDR3 DNA: TGCGCCAGCAGCTCGACACAGGTGTTCCAGGAGACCCAGTACTTC; CDR3 protein: CASSSTQVFQETQYF
V gene: TRBV7-2; clone size: -; J gene: TRBJ2-1; D gene: TRBD1; CDR3 DNA: TGTGCCAGCAGCTTAACAGGGGGAGAATGGAATGAGCAGTTCTTC; CDR3 protein: CASSLTGGEWNEQFF
V gene: TRBV12-3/TRBV12-4; clone size: -; J gene: TRBJ1-2; D gene: -; CDR3 DNA: TGTGCCAGCAGTTTAGCGTTTCAGGGCCGAACCTTC; CDR3 protein: CASSLAFQGRTF
V gene: TRBV30; clone size: -; J gene: TRBJ1-2; D gene: -; CDR3 DNA: TGTGCCTGGAGTGTAGGGGGACCGAGGGATGGCTACACCTTC; CDR3 protein: CAWSVGGPRDGYTF
V gene: TRBV5-1; clone size: -; J gene: TRBJ2-1; D gene: -; CDR3 DNA: TGCGCCAGCAGCTTCCAAGCCTTTTCCTACAATGAGCAGTTCTTC; CDR3 protein: CASSFQAFSYNEQFF
V gene: TRBV24-1; clone size: -; J gene: TRBJ1-5; D gene: -; CDR3 DNA: TGTGCCACCAGTGATTTGCCCCCAAGACAGGATCTCGCCCTTAGCAATCAGCCCCAGCATTTT; CDR3 protein: CATSDLPPRQDLALSNQPQHF
V gene: TRBV10-3; clone size: few; J gene: TRBJ2-4; D gene: TRBD1; CDR3 DNA: TGTGCCATCAGTGAGGGTACAGGGGACAAAAACATTCAGTACTTC; CDR3 protein: CAISEGTGDKNIQYF
V gene: TRBV6-5; clone size: -; J gene: TRBJ2-1; D gene: TRBD2; CDR3 DNA: TGTGCCAGCAGGATAACTAGCGGGGACGGAAGGGAGCAGTTCTTC; CDR3 protein: CASRITSGDGREQFF
V gene: TRBV5-6; clone size: -; J gene: TRBJ1-2; D gene: -; CDR3 DNA: TGTGCCAGCAGCTTGGTCGGTGGCTACACCTTC; CDR3 protein: CASSLVGGYTF
V gene: TRBV25-1; clone size: -; J gene: TRBJ2-1; D gene: -; CDR3 DNA: TGTGCCAGCAGTGAGGGGGGGCCGACCTACAATGAGCAGTTCTTC; CDR3 protein: CASSEGGPTYNEQFF
V gene: TRBV2; clone size: -; J gene: TRBJ2-5; D gene: TRBD2; CDR3 DNA: TGTGCCAGCCTTTTGATCCTAGCGGAAGAGACCCAGTACTTC; CDR3 protein: CASLLILAEETQYF
V gene: TRBV6-4; clone size: -; J gene: TRBJ2-2; D gene: TRBD1; CDR3 DNA: TGTGCCAGCAGTCGGGACAGGGGGACCGGGGAGCTGTTTTTT; CDR3 protein: CASSRDRGTGELFF